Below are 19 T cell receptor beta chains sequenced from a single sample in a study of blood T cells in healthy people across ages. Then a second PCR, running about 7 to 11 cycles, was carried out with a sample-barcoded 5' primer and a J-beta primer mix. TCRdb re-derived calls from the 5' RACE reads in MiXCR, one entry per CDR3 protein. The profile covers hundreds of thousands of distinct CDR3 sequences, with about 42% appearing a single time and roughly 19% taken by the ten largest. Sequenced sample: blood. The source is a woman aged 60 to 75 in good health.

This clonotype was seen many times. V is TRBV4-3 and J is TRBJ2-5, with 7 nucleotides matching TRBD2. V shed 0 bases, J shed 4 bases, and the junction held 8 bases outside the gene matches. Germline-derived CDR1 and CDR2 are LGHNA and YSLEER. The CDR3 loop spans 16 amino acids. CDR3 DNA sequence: TGCGCCAGCAGCCAAGATCGCGGCGGGAGAGTAGAGACCCAGTACTTC. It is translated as CASSQDRGGRVETQYF.

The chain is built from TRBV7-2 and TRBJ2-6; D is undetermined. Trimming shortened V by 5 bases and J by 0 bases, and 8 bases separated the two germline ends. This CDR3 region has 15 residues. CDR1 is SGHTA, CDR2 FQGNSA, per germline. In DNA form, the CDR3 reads TGTGCCAGCAGCCGACCGGTCTCTGGGGCCAACGTCCTGACTTTC. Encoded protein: CASSRPVSGANVLTF.

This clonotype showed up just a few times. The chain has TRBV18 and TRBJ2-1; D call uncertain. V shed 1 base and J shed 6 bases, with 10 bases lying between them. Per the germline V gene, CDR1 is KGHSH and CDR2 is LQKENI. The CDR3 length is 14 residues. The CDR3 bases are TGTGCCAGCTCACCACTAAGGGATATCAATGAGCAGTTCTTC. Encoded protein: CASSPLRDINEQFF.

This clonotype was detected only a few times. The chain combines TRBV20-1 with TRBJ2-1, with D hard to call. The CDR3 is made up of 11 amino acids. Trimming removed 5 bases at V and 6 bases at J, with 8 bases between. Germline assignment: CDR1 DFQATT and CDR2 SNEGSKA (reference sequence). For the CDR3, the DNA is TGCAGTGCTCCTCTCTTCAATGAGCAGTTCTTC. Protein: CSAPLFNEQFF.

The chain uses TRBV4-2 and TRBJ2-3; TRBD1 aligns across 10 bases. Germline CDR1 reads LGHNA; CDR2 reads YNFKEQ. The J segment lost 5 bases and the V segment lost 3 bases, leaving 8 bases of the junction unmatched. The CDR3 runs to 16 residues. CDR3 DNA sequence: TGTGCCAGCAGCCACTCCCGACAGGGGGCCGGAGATACGCAGTATTTT. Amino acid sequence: CASSHSRQGAGDTQYF.

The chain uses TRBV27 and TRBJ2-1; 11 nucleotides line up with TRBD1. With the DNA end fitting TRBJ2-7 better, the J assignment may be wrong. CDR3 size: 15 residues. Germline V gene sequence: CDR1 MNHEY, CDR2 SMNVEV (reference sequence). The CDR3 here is CASSPGTGGHNEQYF. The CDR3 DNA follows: TGTGCCAGCAGTCCCGGGACAGGGGGTCACAATGAGCAGTACTTC.

The CDR3 DNA is TGCGCCAGCAGCGCGACAGGGGACTCCTACGAGCAGTACTTC. Encoded protein: CASSATGDSYEQYF. The gene calls are TRBV4-3 and TRBJ2-7, with 8 bases identical to TRBD1. Trimming at V came to 5 bases and at J to 0 bases, leaving 3 bases not matched to a gene. Germline V gene data show CDR1 as LGHNA and CDR2 as YSLEER. The CDR3 is 14 amino acids.

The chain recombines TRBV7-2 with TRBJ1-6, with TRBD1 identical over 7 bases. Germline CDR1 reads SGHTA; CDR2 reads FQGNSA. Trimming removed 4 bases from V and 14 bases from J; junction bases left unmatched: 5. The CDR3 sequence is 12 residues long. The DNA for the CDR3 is TGTGCCAGCAGCTGGGACAGTTTAACCCTCCACTTT. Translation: CASSWDSLTLHF.

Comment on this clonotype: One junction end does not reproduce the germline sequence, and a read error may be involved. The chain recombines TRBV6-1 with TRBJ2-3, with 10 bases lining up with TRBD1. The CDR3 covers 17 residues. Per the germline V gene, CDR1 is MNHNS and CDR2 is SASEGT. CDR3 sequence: CTSSQRQGASSTDTQYF. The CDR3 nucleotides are TGTACCAGCAGCCAAAGACAGGGGGCGTCTAGCACAGATACGCAGTATTTT.

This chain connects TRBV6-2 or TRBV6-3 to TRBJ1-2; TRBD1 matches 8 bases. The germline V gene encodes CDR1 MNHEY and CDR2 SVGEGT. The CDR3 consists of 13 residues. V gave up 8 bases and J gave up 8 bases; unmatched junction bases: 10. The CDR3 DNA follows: TGTGCCAGCCAACACGGACAGGGACGAGGCTACACCTTC. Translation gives CASQHGQGRGYTF.

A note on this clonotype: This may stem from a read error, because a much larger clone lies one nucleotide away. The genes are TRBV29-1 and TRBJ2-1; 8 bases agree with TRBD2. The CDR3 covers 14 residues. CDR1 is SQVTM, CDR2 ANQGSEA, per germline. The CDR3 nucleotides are TGCGGCGTTGTGGGTCCGAGCGGGGGCAATGAGCAGTTCTTC. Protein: CGVVGPSGGNEQFF.

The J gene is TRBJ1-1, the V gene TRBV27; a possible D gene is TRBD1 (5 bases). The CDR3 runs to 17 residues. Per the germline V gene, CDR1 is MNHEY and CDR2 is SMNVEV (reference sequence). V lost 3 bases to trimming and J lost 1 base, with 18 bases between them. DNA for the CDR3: TGTGCCAGCAGTTTGTTTGGACGGGGGATAGGGAACACTGAAGCTTTCTTT. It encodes CASSLFGRGIGNTEAFF.

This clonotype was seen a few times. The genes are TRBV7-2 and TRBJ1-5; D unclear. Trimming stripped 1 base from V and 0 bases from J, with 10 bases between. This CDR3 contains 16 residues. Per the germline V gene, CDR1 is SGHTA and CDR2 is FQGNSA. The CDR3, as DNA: TGTGCCAGCAGCTTAGACTCCGCTTATAGCAATCAGCCCCAGCATTTT. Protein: CASSLDSAYSNQPQHF.

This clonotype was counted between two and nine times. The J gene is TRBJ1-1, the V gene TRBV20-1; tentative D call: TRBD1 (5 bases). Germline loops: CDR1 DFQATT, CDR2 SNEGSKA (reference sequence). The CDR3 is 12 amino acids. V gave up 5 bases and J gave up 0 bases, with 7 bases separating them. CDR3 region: CSAYRLNTEAFF. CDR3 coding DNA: TGCAGTGCTTACAGGTTGAACACTGAAGCTTTCTTT.

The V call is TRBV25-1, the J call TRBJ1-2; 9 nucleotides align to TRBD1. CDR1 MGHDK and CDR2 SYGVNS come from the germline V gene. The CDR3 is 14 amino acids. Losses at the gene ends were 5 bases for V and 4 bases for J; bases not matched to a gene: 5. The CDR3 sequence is CASSKGQGTYGYTF. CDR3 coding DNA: TGTGCCAGCAGTAAGGGACAGGGAACCTATGGCTACACCTTC.

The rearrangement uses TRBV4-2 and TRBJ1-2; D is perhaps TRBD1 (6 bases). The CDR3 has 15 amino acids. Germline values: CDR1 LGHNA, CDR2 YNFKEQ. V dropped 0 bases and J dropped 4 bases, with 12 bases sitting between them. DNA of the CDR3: TGTGCCAGCAGCCAAGAATTTCGGGACATCTATGGCTACACCTTC. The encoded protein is CASSQEFRDIYGYTF.

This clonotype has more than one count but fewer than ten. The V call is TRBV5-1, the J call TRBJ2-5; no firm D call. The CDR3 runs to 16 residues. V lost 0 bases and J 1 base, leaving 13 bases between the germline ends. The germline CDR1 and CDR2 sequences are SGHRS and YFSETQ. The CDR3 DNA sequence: TGCGCCAGCAGCTTGGGTTCCCTGGGTTTCCAAGAGACCCAGTACTTC. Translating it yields CASSLGSLGFQETQYF.

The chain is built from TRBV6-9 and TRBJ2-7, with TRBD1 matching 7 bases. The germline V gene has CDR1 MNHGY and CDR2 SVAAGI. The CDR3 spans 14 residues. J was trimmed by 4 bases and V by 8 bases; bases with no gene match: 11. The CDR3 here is CASYSNRGNYEQYF. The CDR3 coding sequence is TGTGCCAGCTATAGTAACAGGGGCAATTACGAGCAGTACTTC.

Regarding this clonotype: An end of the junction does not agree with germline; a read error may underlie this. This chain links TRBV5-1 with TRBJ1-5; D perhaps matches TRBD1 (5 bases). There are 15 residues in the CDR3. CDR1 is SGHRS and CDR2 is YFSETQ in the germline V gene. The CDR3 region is CASSLDVVAGQLQHF. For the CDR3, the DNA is TGCGCCAGCAGCTTGGATGTAGTGGCGGGGCAGCTCCAGCATTTT.